This T cell receptor (beta chain) was captured in a study of blood T cell repertoires in COVID-19. Study in general: Samples came from the United States, Italy and Spain, spanning acute and convalescent COVID-19. In each case, the material was cDNA or gDNA derived from T cells, B-cell-depleted T cells, or PBMCs.

Assay: immunoSEQ multiplex PCR; the TCRdb copy retains only in-frame clones and omits some. The sample yields under 200,000 clones, around 83% seen once. V was pared by 0 bases and J by 10 bases, with 13 bases of the junction left unmatched. CDR3 length: 18 residues. Per germline, CDR1 LGHDT and CDR2 YNNKEL (reference sequence). The chain is built from TRBV3-1 (or the pseudogene TRBV3-2) and TRBJ2-1; 12 bases are shared with TRBD2. The clonotype originates from a woman aged 50 to 60 with COVID-19, enrolled during active disease. Source material: peripheral blood. The CDR3 here is CASSQDPSGGAIFREQFF. Written as DNA, the CDR3 is TGTGCCAGCAGCCAAGATCCTAGCGGGGGGGCCATCTTTAGGGAGCAGTTCTTC.